The clone carrying this TCR beta chain appeared once. Its antigen remains unidentified. CDR1 and CDR2 (germline): SGDLS, YYNGEE. The CDR3 spans 15 residues. V lost 2 bases to trimming and J lost 5 bases; unmatched junction nucleotides: 1. The sample comes from a study of cytomegalovirus exposure and HLA in healthy donors. Study-wide context: The 120 or so validation repertoires used a platform that matched the one used for the 666 first-cohort repertoires, as a later analysis reported.

TCRdb's copy holds only in-frame clones and misses some; the assay was immunoSEQ multiplex PCR. This repertoire shows 70,000 to 75,000 clones, approximately 94% found once; its top ten account for 1.5% to 2%. Notes on the study in general: It was approximately 150 TCR beta chains that were listed as cytomegalovirus-associated. While the bulk of TCR sequences proved rare, some public TCRs turned up in many donors. In vitro confirmation showed three CMV-associated chains to be CMV antigen specific.

The specimen sequenced was PBMCs. The clonotype originates from a woman aged 18-29 years in good health and CMV-seropositive. The chain carries TRBV9 and TRBJ2-5; 15 positions match TRBD2. The CDR3 protein is CASSVGLAGGETQYF. Written as DNA, the CDR3 is TGTGCCAGCAGCGTTGGACTAGCGGGAGGGGAGACCCAGTACTTC.